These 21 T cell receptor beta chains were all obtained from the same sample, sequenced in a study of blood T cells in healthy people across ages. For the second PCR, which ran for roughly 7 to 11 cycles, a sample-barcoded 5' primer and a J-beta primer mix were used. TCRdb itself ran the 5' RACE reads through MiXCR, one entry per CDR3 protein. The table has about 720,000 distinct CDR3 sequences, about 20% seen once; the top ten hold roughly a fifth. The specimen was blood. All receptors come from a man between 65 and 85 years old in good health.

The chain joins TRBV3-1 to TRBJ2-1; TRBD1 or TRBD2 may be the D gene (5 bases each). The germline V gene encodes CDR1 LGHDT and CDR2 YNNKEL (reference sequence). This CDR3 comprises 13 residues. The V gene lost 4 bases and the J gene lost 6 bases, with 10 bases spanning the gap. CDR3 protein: CASSLGRTNEQFF. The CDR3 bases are TGTGCCAGCAGCCTGGGACGAACCAATGAGCAGTTCTTC.

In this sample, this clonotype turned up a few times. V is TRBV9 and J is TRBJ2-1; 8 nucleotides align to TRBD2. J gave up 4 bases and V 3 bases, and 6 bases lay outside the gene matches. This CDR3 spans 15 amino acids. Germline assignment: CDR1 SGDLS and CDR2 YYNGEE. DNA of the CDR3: TGTGCCAGCAGCGGAAGCGGGAGCACGTACAATGAGCAGTTCTTC. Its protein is CASSGSGSTYNEQFF.

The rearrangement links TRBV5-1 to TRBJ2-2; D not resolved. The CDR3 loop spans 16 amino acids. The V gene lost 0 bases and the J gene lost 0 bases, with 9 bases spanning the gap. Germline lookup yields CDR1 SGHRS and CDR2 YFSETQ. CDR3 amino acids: CASSLGVNANTGELFF. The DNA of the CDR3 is TGCGCCAGCAGCTTGGGGGTCAACGCGAACACCGGGGAGCTGTTTTTT.

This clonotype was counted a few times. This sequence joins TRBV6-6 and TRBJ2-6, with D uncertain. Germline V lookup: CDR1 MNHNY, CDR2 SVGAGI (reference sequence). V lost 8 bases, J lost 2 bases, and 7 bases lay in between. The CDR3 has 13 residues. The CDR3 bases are TGTGCCAGCGACGACGCTGGGGCCAACGTCCTGACTTTC. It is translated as CASDDAGANVLTF.

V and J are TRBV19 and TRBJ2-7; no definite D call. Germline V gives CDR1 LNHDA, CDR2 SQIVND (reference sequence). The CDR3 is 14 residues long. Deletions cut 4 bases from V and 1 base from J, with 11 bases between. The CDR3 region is CASSKDTESYEQYF. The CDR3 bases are TGTGCCAGTAGTAAAGACACGGAGTCCTACGAGCAGTACTTC.

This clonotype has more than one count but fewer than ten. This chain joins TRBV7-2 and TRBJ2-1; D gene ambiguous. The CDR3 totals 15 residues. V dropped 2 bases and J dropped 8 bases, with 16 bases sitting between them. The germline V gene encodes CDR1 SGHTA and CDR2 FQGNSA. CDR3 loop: CASSLMSIGPYEQFF. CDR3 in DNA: TGTGCCAGCAGCTTAATGAGTATAGGTCCCTATGAGCAGTTCTTC.

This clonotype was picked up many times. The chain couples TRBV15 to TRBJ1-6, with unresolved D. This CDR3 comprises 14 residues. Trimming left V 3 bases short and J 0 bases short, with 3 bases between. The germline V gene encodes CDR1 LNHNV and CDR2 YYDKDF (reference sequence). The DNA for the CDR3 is TGTGCCACCAGCAGGAGCTCCTATAATTCACCCCTCCACTTT. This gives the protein CATSRSSYNSPLHF.

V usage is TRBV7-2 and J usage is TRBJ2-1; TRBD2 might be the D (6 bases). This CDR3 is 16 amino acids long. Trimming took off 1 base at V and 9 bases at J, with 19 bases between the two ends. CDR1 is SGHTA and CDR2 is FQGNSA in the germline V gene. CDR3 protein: CASSLGGGRLGGEQFF. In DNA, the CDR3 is TGTGCCAGCAGCTTAGGTGGGGGGAGACTTGGTGGTGAGCAGTTCTTC.

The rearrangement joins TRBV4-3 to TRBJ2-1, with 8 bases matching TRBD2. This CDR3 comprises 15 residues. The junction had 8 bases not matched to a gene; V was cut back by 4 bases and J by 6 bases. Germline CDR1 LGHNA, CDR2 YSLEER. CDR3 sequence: CASSRRTSQSNEQFF. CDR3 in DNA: TGCGCCAGCAGCCGAAGGACTAGCCAGAGCAATGAGCAGTTCTTC.

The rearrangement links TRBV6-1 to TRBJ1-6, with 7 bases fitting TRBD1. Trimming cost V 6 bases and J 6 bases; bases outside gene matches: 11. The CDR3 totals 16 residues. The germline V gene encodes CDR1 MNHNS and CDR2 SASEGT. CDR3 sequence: CASRSPGTAINSPLHF. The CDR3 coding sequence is TGTGCCAGCAGGTCGCCCGGGACAGCCATTAATTCACCCCTCCACTTT.

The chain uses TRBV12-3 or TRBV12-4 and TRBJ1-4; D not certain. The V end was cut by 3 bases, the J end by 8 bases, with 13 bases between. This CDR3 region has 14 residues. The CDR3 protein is CASSFGRGREKLFF. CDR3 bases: TGTGCCAGCAGTTTTGGGCGCGGGAGGGAAAAACTGTTTTTT.

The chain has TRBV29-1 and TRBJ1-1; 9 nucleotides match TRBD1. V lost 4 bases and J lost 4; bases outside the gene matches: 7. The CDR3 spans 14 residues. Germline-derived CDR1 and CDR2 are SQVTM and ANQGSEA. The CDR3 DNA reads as TGCAGCGTTGGGGTACAGGGGGCGCGCACTGAAGCTTTCTTT. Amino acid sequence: CSVGVQGARTEAFF. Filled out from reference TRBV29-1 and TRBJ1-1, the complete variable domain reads SAVISQKPSRDICQRGTSLTIQCQVDSQVTMMFWYRQQPGQSLTLIATANQGSEATYESGFVIDKFPISRPNLTFSTLTVSNMSPEDSSIYLCSVGVQGARTEAFFGQGTRLTVV.

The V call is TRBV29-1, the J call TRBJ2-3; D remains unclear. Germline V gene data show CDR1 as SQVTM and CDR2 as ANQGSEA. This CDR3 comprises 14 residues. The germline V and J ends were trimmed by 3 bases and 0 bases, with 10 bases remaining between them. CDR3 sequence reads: CSVEGSTSTDTQYF. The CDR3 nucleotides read TGCAGCGTTGAGGGCAGTACTAGCACAGATACGCAGTATTTT.

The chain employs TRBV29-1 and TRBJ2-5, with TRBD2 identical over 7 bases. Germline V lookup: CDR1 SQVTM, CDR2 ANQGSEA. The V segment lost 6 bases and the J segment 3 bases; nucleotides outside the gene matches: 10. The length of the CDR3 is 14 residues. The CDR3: CSVVRSRGEETQYF. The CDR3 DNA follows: TGCAGCGTCGTACGATCCCGGGGGGAAGAGACCCAGTACTTC.

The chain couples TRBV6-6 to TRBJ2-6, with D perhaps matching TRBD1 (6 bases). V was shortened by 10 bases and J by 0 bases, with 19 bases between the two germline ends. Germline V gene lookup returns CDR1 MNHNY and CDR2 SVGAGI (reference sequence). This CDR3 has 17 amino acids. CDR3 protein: CATRKQGSISGANVLTF. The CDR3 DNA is TGTGCCACCAGAAAACAGGGCTCTATCTCTGGGGCCAACGTCCTGACTTTC.

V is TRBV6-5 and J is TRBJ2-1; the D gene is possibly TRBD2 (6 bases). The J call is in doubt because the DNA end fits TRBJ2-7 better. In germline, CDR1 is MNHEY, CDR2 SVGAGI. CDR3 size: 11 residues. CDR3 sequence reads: CATRANYEQYF. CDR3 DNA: TGTGCGACTAGGGCCAACTACGAGCAGTACTTC.

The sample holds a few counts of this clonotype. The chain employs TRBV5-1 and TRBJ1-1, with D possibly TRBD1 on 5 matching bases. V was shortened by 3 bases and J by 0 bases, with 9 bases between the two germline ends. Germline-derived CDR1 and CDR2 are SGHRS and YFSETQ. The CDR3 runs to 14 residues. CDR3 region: CASSWGPMNTEAFF. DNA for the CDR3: TGCGCCAGCAGCTGGGGACCCATGAACACTGAAGCTTTCTTT.

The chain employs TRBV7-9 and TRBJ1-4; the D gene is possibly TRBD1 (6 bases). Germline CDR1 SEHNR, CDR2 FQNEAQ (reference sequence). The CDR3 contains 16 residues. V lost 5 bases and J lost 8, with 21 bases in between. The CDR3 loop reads CASSQRGTLGVEKLFF. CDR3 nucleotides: TGTGCCAGCAGCCAAAGGGGGACGCTAGGTGTCGAAAAACTGTTTTTT.

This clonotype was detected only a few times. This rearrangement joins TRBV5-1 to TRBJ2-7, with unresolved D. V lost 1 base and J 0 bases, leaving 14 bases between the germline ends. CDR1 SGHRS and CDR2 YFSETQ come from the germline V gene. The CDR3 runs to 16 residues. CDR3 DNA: TGCGCCAGCAGCTTGCAGTCAGGTCTTAGCTCCTACGAGCAGTACTTC. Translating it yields CASSLQSGLSSYEQYF.

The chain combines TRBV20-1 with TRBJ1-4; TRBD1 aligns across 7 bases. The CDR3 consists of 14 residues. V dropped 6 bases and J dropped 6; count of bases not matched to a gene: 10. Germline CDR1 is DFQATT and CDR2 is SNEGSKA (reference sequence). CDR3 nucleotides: TGCAGTGCCCGCCCCGGGACAGTCGATGAAAAACTGTTTTTT. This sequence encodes CSARPGTVDEKLFF.

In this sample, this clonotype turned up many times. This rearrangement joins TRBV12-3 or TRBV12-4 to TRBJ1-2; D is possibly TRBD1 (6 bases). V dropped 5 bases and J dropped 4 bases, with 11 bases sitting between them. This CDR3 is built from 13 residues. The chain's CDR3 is CASSPDRFYGYTF. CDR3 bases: TGTGCCAGCAGTCCCGACAGGTTCTATGGCTACACCTTC.